These 14 T cell receptor beta chains were all obtained from the same sample, sequenced in a study of cytomegalovirus exposure and HLA in healthy donors. Amplification used 60 Vbeta primers and 13 Jbeta primers. Profiling relied on immunoSEQ multiplex PCR, and the TCRdb table lists in-frame clones only, not all of them. Across approximately 50,000 clones, the top ten clones capture less than 2.5% of the sample. Material: PBMCs. Every receptor here comes from a female donor in good health and CMV-seronegative.

This sequence joins TRBV15 and TRBJ2-1; 14 nucleotides align to TRBD2. Germline CDR1 is LNHNV and CDR2 is YYDKDF (reference sequence). V was clipped by 0 bases and J by 6 bases; unmatched bases: 1. There are 16 residues in the CDR3. CDR3 nucleotides: TGTGCCACCAGCAGAGAAGGACTAGCGGGAGGCAATGAGCAGTTCTTC. Protein product: CATSREGLAGGNEQFF. Based on the CDR3 plus reference TRBV15 and TRBJ2-1, the full variable domain is DAMVIQNPRYQVTQFGKPVTLSCSQTLNHNVMYWYQQKSSQAPKLLFHYYDKDFNNEADTPDNFQSRRPNTSFCFLDIRSPGLGDTAMYLCATSREGLAGGNEQFFGPGTRLTVL.

This chain uses TRBV5-6 with TRBJ1-1; perhaps TRBD1 as D (5 bases). Germline assignment: CDR1 SGHDT and CDR2 YYEEEE. The V gene lost 0 bases and the J gene lost 2 bases, with 11 bases spanning the gap. The CDR3 is 15 residues long. For the CDR3, the DNA is TGTGCCAGCAGCTTGGGGGGGGGACTCAACACTGAAGCTTTCTTT. It translates to CASSLGGGLNTEAFF. The entire variable domain, with the rest obtained from reference TRBV5-6 and TRBJ1-1, is as follows: DAGVTQSPTHLIKTRGQQVTLRCSPKSGHDTVSWYQQALGQGPQFIFQYYEEEERQRGNFPDRFSGHQFPNYSSELNVNALLLGDSALYLCASSLGGGLNTEAFFGQGTRLTVV.

The genes are TRBV7-2 and TRBJ2-4; 9 bases line up with TRBD1. V lost 5 bases, J lost 7 bases, and 6 bases stayed unmatched. The CDR3 loop spans 14 amino acids. CDR1 and CDR2 from the germline V gene are SGHTA and FQGNSA. CDR3 sequence (DNA): TGTGCCAGCAGCGGCAACAGGGGGCAGAACATTCAGTACTTC. It specifies CASSGNRGQNIQYF.

The chain links TRBV7-9 to TRBJ1-2; D is uncertain. V was clipped by 5 bases and J by 8 bases, with 15 bases between them. Germline CDR1 reads SEHNR; CDR2 reads FQNEAQ (reference sequence). The CDR3 sequence is 13 residues long. Here the CDR3 DNA reads TGTGCCAGCAGCCCAACTCCACGGGAGGGCTACACCTTC. The encoded protein is CASSPTPREGYTF.

The chain carries TRBV9 and TRBJ2-6; TRBD2 is a possible D gene (6 bases). CDR3 size: 17 residues. Trimming took off 0 bases at V and 0 bases at J, with 10 bases between the two ends. Germline assignment: CDR1 SGDLS and CDR2 YYNGEE. The CDR3: CASSVGGGPSGANVLTF. The CDR3 nucleotides read TGTGCCAGCAGCGTAGGTGGAGGGCCCTCTGGGGCCAACGTCCTGACTTTC.

The genes are TRBV7-9 and TRBJ2-5; 7 positions match TRBD1. The CDR3 loop spans 12 amino acids. CDR1 and CDR2 from the germline V gene are SEHNR and FQNEAQ (reference sequence). Trimming at V came to 5 bases and at J to 5 bases, leaving 2 bases not matched to a gene. The CDR3 spells CASSPQGETQYF. In DNA, the CDR3 is TGTGCCAGCAGCCCACAGGGGGAGACCCAGTACTTC.

The genes are TRBV2 and TRBJ2-7, with a weak D call TRBD2 (5 bases). Germline assignment: CDR1 SNHLY and CDR2 FYNNEI. V was shortened by 4 bases and J by 5 bases, with 9 bases between the two germline ends. The CDR3 length is 12 residues. As DNA, the CDR3 is TGTGCCAGCAGTGGGGAGTCCCACGAGCAGTACTTC. This codes for CASSGESHEQYF.

J is TRBJ2-3 and V is TRBV4-3; 13 bases fit TRBD2. Germline V lookup: CDR1 LGHNA, CDR2 YSLEER. The CDR3 consists of 17 residues. Trimming took 5 bases from V and 3 from J; bases not matched to a gene: 8. Here the CDR3 reads CASSSRTSGGGTDTQYF. For the CDR3, the DNA is TGCGCCAGCAGCTCGCGGACTAGCGGGGGTGGTACAGATACGCAGTATTTT.

The V gene is TRBV18, the J gene TRBJ2-1; D unresolved. The V gene lost 1 base and the J gene lost 7 bases, with 11 bases spanning the gap. The CDR3 covers 14 residues. CDR1 KGHSH and CDR2 LQKENI come from the germline V gene. The CDR3 region is CASSPRTVFNEQFF. CDR3 in DNA: TGTGCCAGCTCACCACGAACAGTTTTTAATGAGCAGTTCTTC.

This chain uses TRBV5-1 with TRBJ1-2, with D unresolved. CDR3 length: 15 residues. V was shortened by 0 bases and J by 3 bases, with 12 bases between the two germline ends. CDR1 is SGHRS, CDR2 YFSETQ, per germline. The DNA for the CDR3 is TGCGCCAGCAGCTTGGTCCCAGGTCTCGACTATGGCTACACCTTC. Translated: CASSLVPGLDYGYTF.

This sequence joins TRBV5-6 and TRBJ2-7; D may be TRBD1 (5 bases). CDR1 is SGHDT, CDR2 YYEEEE, per germline. This CDR3 contains 11 residues. The ends were cut back, 0 bases at V and 7 bases at J, with 5 bases in the middle. The CDR3: CASSLEGEQYF. The CDR3 DNA follows: TGTGCCAGCAGCTTGGAGGGGGAGCAGTACTTC.

J is TRBJ2-7 and V is TRBV7-9; 7 nucleotides line up with TRBD2. This CDR3 spans 13 amino acids. Germline assignment: CDR1 SEHNR and CDR2 FQNEAQ (reference sequence). After removal of 8 bases from V and 2 bases from J, the junction contained 6 bases not matched to a gene. The CDR3 is CASGREGPYEQYF. The CDR3 DNA sequence: TGTGCCAGCGGAAGGGAGGGGCCCTACGAGCAGTACTTC.

The J gene is TRBJ1-2, the V gene TRBV6-1; no clear D. V was pared by 3 bases and J by 2 bases, with 7 bases between. CDR1 and CDR2 (germline): MNHNS, SASEGT. The CDR3 is 13 residues long. CDR3 in DNA: TGTGCCAGCAGTGACAGAGGAAACTATGGCTACACCTTC. As protein: CASSDRGNYGYTF.

The chain uses TRBV7-2 and TRBJ1-2; a weak D match, TRBD1 (5 bases). From germline, CDR1 is SGHTA and CDR2 FQGNSA. The CDR3 length is 15 residues. Trimming pared 0 bases from V and 4 bases from J, leaving 12 bases between. The CDR3 nucleotides read TGTGCCAGCAGCTTAGCGGGGCCCTCGCTCTATGGCTACACCTTC. The encoded protein is CASSLAGPSLYGYTF.